This record concerns one T cell receptor (beta chain) sequence. Its antigen target is currently unknown. Base qualities are not at hand, and no much larger clone is one base apart. This entry is derived from a study of cytomegalovirus exposure and HLA in healthy donors listed by TCRdb under 2017. General notes on the study: An earlier analysis of approximately 640 of the donors reported 250 to 300 Gb of sequence data and around 110 million unique TCR beta sequences from about 200 million T cells. HLA typing included class I and class II loci at four-digit resolution. A later analysis re-examined previously published TCR beta repertoires from hundreds of donors and added high-resolution HLA genotyping to investigate patterns of TCR occurrence. The aim of the study was to test whether cataloging public T cell receptors could identify signatures of past pathogen exposure. Roughly five DR-DQ haplotypes were handled as single units for association and clustering because linkage in the cohort was strong. Roughly 320 gigabases of sequencing data and 91 million or so unique TCR sequences made up an early release that covered several hundred HLA-typed donors. All discovery cohort repertoires had been generated using a single sequencing platform. The number of typed donors differed by locus: about 629-640 for A, B, C, DRB1 and DQB1; approximately 530 for DQA1; approximately 600 for DPA1; and about 450 for DPB1. Alongside the repertoire data, information on donor age, sex, ethnicity and CMV serostatus was compiled. The study profiled the T cell repertoires of about 640 subjects by immunosequencing and related them to cytomegalovirus serostatus. Along with the 666-subject first cohort, a separate validation cohort of 120 different subjects was used. Rather than drawing on any new phenotypic data, the later analysis identified candidate immune exposures from TCR beta sequences and the way those sequences occurred across donors. Of the 300 to 400 genotyped donors, approximately 80% fell in the genetic ancestry cluster associated with self-reported Caucasian donors. Across roughly 420 genotyped donors of the cohort, an average of about 220,000 unique TCR beta nucleotide sequences per donor were sequenced, and roughly 17% of those sequences were non-productive. The study combined high-throughput TCR immunosequencing, statistical association of individual TCRs with disease status, and machine learning to predict cytomegalovirus infection status. In a later genetic analysis, genome-wide SNP genotypes for about three fifths of the roughly 670 donors were used, and that subset was treated as a discovery cohort. An earlier analysis of approximately 640 of the donors applied high-throughput TCR beta sequencing to assess whether each TCR beta V gene segment acted as functional or pseudogenic. Results and caveats for the whole study, not just this receptor: Because HLA typing was unavailable for some donors at each locus, only the typed subset was used in association tests. In vitro tests confirmed that a few of the cytomegalovirus-associated TCR beta chains recognize cytomegalovirus antigens. A group of highly shared sequence variants was considered likely to be a technical artifact of the sequencing pipeline. In a later analysis, most CMV-associated TCR beta chains were found to appear HLA-restricted, with HLA associations seemingly driven largely by CMV exposure. In both the original and validation cohorts, the classifier was reported to diagnose cytomegalovirus status with high specificity and sensitivity. The study gave a list of about 160 TCR beta chains associated with cytomegalovirus. Immune exposure information for the cohort was limited to CMV serostatus. V-gene and J-gene trimming of TCR beta chains was associated with a missense DCLRE1C variant in a later genetic analysis, and the association was replicated in an independent cohort. An earlier analysis of around 500 of the donors showed that most TCR beta V segments appeared in productive rearrangements either about 87% or about 30% of the time, which broadly matched IMGT annotations. Correlated functional status among segregating V segments might reflect linkage disequilibrium, but an unknown experimental factor could not be ruled out. The earlier analysis of around 600 of the donors excluded 15 to 20 rarely observed V segments, including chromosome 9 orphons, because counts were too low. Compared with the 666-donor mean, donors in an Asian-associated ancestry cluster had fewer N-insertions in productive TCRs, according to a later genetic analysis. In a later analysis, 15,000 to 20,000 TCR beta sequences were associated with specific HLA alleles at a false discovery rate of 0.05. Roughly uniform sequencing depth across donors was assumed in presence/absence analyses, although this assumption may not hold. It was suggested by the authors that the approach could potentially be generalized to other disease states and immunological phenotypes. A later analysis found that TCR association rates varied across HLA loci, with DRB1 alleles showing the most associated TCRs and HLA-C alleles the fewest. The cohort was sequenced for TCR beta chains only, and without alpha or paired-chain data the features that could be detected were limited. Most TCR sequences were observed very rarely across donors, whereas some public TCRs were present in many individuals. In a later analysis, HLA-associated TCR beta chains were found to be more clonally expanded and to have lower generation probabilities than equally common non-associated chains. In a later analysis, several top co-occurrence clusters were reported to appear linked to parvovirus B19, influenza, CMV and Epstein-Barr virus. A further reported finding was that TCR beta sequences accurately predicted the HLA-A and HLA-B alleles for most subjects in the first cohort. When HLA alleles, especially DR and DQ, strongly co-occurred, TCR associations were difficult to assign to individual alleles.

The cohort comprised 666 healthy bone marrow donors. At the time of sampling, every cohort member was nominally healthy, though immune exposures that went unrecorded were likely present. The donor was CMV seropositive and belonged to the group of 250 to 300 seropositive cohort members. A peripheral blood sample was collected from each donor, and TCR beta sequencing was performed on peripheral blood mononuclear cells. The Qiagen DNeasy Blood Extraction Kit was used to extract genomic DNA from the blood cell samples. Libraries were made using the immunoSEQ multiplex PCR assay. The multiplex PCR relied on a mix of 60 forward primers for TCR Vbeta segments and 13 reverse primers for TCR Jbeta segments. Amplification of the CDR3 region of rearranged TCR beta genes was performed with a multiplex PCR assay on genomic DNA. On the Illumina HiSeq System, the amplified TCR beta libraries were sequenced as 87-base-pair reads. Processing in the source paper ran as follows. A later analysis counted about 76 million unique TCR beta chains across the 500 to 850 repertoires, and around 9.9 million of these chains were shared by at least two donors. Raw reads were error-corrected and collapsed into unique sequences by a nearest-neighbor algorithm in which closely related sequences were merged to remove PCR and sequencing errors. V, D and J gene segments were assigned by aligning CDR3 sequences to IMGT reference sequences. For a sequence to be retained, a match of at least six nucleotides was required to both a V gene segment and a J gene segment. A rearrangement was called productive if the CDR3 had no stop codons and remained in frame with V and J, and every other rearrangement was called non-productive. Following IMGT convention, CDR3 was defined as the stretch from the second conserved V-encoded cysteine up to the conserved J-encoded phenylalanine. Sequences without an unambiguous match to a single V gene segment were excluded from the earlier analysis of several hundred of the donors. An earlier analysis of roughly 590 of the donors called V segments functional above 56.7% productive rearrangements and segregating when the between-donor standard deviation exceeded 5%. A statistical classification framework was developed to diagnose cytomegalovirus status using the catalog of TCR beta chain sequences. A later analysis assigned V and J genes by comparing TCR nucleotide sequences with IMGT/GENE-DB human TR gene sequences. A later analysis assigned CDR3 sequences and most-parsimonious VDJ recombination scenarios with the TCRdist pipeline. In a later analysis, each TCR beta chain was defined by its CDR3 amino acid sequence together with its V-gene family, and reads without a unique V-gene family were excluded. A later analysis removed 500 to 650 highly shared, low-generation-probability nucleotide sequences to deal with suspected cross-contamination and a sequencing artifact. In a later analysis, a clonal expansion index was calculated for each public chain from normalized within-repertoire ranks of inferred template counts. In a later analysis, generation probabilities were computed with a VDJ recombination model fitted to out-of-frame rearrangements, and the resulting probabilities were checked against IGoR. Hypergeometric tests were used in a later analysis to score TCR-TCR, TCR-HLA and TCR-CMV co-occurrence, with a repertoire-size bias correction applied to the TCR pairs. In a later analysis, false discovery rates were estimated by permuting HLA or CMV assignments 20 times. In a later analysis, co-occurring TCRs were grouped with DBSCAN, and TCRdist sequence similarity was added when clustering was performed within HLA-allele-positive subsets. For co-occurrence clustering, repertoires with fewer than 30,000 or more than 120,000 public chains were excluded, along with roughly 5 repertoires with anomalous nucleotide sharing. What TCRdb holds here is the immuneACCESS table cut down to in-frame rearrangements. Part of the clones is not present; checked against another copy, under half of the missing clones reflect an unresolved V gene, and the others are unexplained. The V and J calls and clone size are taken from that table; D and trimming were inferred from the DNA. In all, the sample holds about 51,000 clones, and around 81% of those were seen once. The ten top clones hold 2% to 2.5% of the sample.

Sequenced sample: PBMCs. The source of this sequence is a boy between 10 and 17 years old in good health and CMV-seropositive.

The sequenced DNA: TGTGCCAGCAGTGACTCGGTTGATGGCAATTCACCCCTCCACTTT. Its amino acids are CASSDSVDGNSPLHF. The rearrangement combines TRBV6-4 with TRBJ1-6, with no confident D gene call. Relative to germline, V is 0 bases shorter and J is 7 bases shorter, with 10 bases between their ends. Reading the germline V gene gives CDR1 MRHNA and CDR2 SNTAGT. Counted from cysteine to phenylalanine, this CDR3 has 15 amino acids. The retained sequence is limited to the CDR3, 45 bases, with the frame set at the first base.